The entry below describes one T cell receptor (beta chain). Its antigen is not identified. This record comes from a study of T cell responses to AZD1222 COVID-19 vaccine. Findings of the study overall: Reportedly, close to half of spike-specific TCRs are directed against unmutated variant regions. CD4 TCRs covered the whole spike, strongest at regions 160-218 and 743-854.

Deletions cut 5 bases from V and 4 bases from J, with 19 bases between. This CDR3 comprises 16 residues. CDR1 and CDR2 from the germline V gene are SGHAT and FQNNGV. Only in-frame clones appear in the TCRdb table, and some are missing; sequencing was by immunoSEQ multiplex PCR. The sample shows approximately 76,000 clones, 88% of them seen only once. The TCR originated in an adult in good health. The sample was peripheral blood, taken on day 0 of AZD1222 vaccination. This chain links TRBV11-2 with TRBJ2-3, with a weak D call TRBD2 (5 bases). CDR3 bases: TGTGCCAGCAGCGGAGCCGGGGATAAGGGCCCAGATACGCAGTATTTT. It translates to CASSGAGDKGPDTQYF.